This is a list of T cell receptor beta chains from one sample in a study of beta chain features in type 1 diabetes. The assay was immunoSEQ multiplex PCR, and TCRdb's table has in-frame clones only and misses some. This sample yields under 300,000 clones, of which approximately 8% are seen a single time; more than 1% belongs to the top ten. The specimen was central memory CD4+ T cells from blood. The receptor source for this set is a woman aged 18-30 years in good health. Both conserved end residues are part of each CDR3. Fields, in order: clone size, CDR3 length, D gene, V gene, J gene, CDR3 DNA, CDR3 protein. A D gene is named only where the DNA matches it firmly. Clone size is given for some rows only: seen once, a few or many times, or a class if the clone is expanded.

abundance: few; len: 14; d_gene: NA; v_gene: TRBV28; j_gene: TRBJ1-3; CDR3nt: TGTGCCAGCACCCCATTTAACTCTGGAAACACCATATATTTT; CDR3aa: CASTPFNSGNTIYF
abundance: few; len: 17; d_gene: TRBD1; v_gene: TRBV2; j_gene: TRBJ2-2; CDR3nt: TGTGCCAGCAGTCGACAGGGTCTAGGGACGAACACCGGGGAGCTGTTTTTT; CDR3aa: CASSRQGLGTNTGELFF
abundance: NA; len: 13; d_gene: NA; v_gene: TRBV2; j_gene: TRBJ1-5; CDR3nt: TGTGCCAGCAGCAGGGAATCGGGTCAGCCCCAGCATTTT; CDR3aa: CASSRESGQPQHF
abundance: few; len: 14; d_gene: NA; v_gene: TRBV7-2; j_gene: TRBJ2-1; CDR3nt: TGTGCCAGCAGCCGATCGACAGTCTCCAATGAGCAGTTCTTC; CDR3aa: CASSRSTVSNEQFF
abundance: NA; len: 14; d_gene: NA; v_gene: TRBV5-1; j_gene: TRBJ2-5; CDR3nt: TGCGCCAGCAGCAGCCTACGGGGCCAAGAGACCCAGTACTTC; CDR3aa: CASSSLRGQETQYF
abundance: NA; len: 12; d_gene: NA; v_gene: TRBV7-9; j_gene: TRBJ1-2; CDR3nt: TGTGCCAGCAGCTTATTCACAGCGGGCTACACCTTC; CDR3aa: CASSLFTAGYTF
abundance: NA; len: 15; d_gene: TRBD1; v_gene: TRBV5-1; j_gene: TRBJ2-7; CDR3nt: TGCGCCAGCAGCCCGGGACAGGGATTGTTGTACGAGCAGTACTTC; CDR3aa: CASSPGQGLLYEQYF
abundance: few; len: 16; d_gene: NA; v_gene: TRBV28; j_gene: TRBJ1-3; CDR3nt: TGTGCCAGCAGCCCCCCGAGGGACAACTCTGGAAACACCATATATTTT; CDR3aa: CASSPPRDNSGNTIYF
abundance: NA; len: 16; d_gene: NA; v_gene: TRBV6-1; j_gene: TRBJ2-7; CDR3nt: TGTGCCAGCAGTGAACGCCAAGGACATAACTCCTACGAGCAGTACTTC; CDR3aa: CASSERQGHNSYEQYF
abundance: NA; len: 16; d_gene: NA; v_gene: TRBV5-4; j_gene: TRBJ1-2; CDR3nt: TGTGCCAGCAGCCCGCCGGGCTTTACGACTAACTATGGCTACACCTTC; CDR3aa: CASSPPGFTTNYGYTF
abundance: NA; len: 13; d_gene: NA; v_gene: TRBV5-4; j_gene: TRBJ2-2; CDR3nt: TGTGCGATTAATCGGGTGAACACCGGGGAGCTGTTTTTT; CDR3aa: CAINRVNTGELFF
abundance: many; len: 13; d_gene: NA; v_gene: TRBV9; j_gene: TRBJ2-3; CDR3nt: TGTGCCAGCAGCCGGCTCAATGGAGATACGCAGTATTTT; CDR3aa: CASSRLNGDTQYF
abundance: NA; len: 16; d_gene: TRBD2; v_gene: TRBV11-2; j_gene: TRBJ2-1; CDR3nt: TGTGCCAGCAGACCCTCTAACGTAGCGGGGCACAATGAGCAGTTCTTC; CDR3aa: CASRPSNVAGHNEQFF
abundance: NA; len: 19; d_gene: TRBD2; v_gene: TRBV27; j_gene: TRBJ2-3; CDR3nt: TGTGCCAGCAGCCCCGCGAGGACTTCTAGCGGAGCTAGCACAGATACGCAGTATTTT; CDR3aa: CASSPARTSSGASTDTQYF
abundance: many; len: 15; d_gene: TRBD1; v_gene: TRBV6-6; j_gene: TRBJ1-2; CDR3nt: TGTGCCAGCAGTTACAGCACAGGGGCCAACTATGGCTACACCTTC; CDR3aa: CASSYSTGANYGYTF
abundance: few; len: 14; d_gene: NA; v_gene: TRBV7-9; j_gene: TRBJ2-3; CDR3nt: TGTGCCAGCAGCCAAGCCGCGTCCGGAGATACGCAGTATTTT; CDR3aa: CASSQAASGDTQYF
abundance: few; len: 17; d_gene: TRBD1; v_gene: TRBV4-1; j_gene: TRBJ1-5; CDR3nt: TGCGCCAGCAGCCAAGTGGCCAGGGGGCGCAGAGATCAGCCCCAGCATTTT; CDR3aa: CASSQVARGRRDQPQHF
abundance: NA; len: 15; d_gene: TRBD1; v_gene: TRBV11-2; j_gene: TRBJ2-7; CDR3nt: TGTGCCAGCAGCTTAGTAGGACAGGGGATCTACGAGCAGTACTTC; CDR3aa: CASSLVGQGIYEQYF
abundance: NA; len: 15; d_gene: NA; v_gene: TRBV5-1; j_gene: TRBJ2-7; CDR3nt: TGCGCCAGCAGCCCGGAAGGGCGGGTAGCGGACGAGCAGTACTTC; CDR3aa: CASSPEGRVADEQYF
abundance: once; len: 15; d_gene: NA; v_gene: TRBV7-8; j_gene: TRBJ1-5; CDR3nt: TGTGCCAGCAGCTTAGGGGCAGGGAGGAATCAGCCCCAGCATTTT; CDR3aa: CASSLGAGRNQPQHF
abundance: few; len: 16; d_gene: NA; v_gene: TRBV15; j_gene: TRBJ2-5; CDR3nt: TGTGCCACCAGCAGAGGGTTGTCAGGCACACAAGAGACCCAGTACTTC; CDR3aa: CATSRGLSGTQETQYF
abundance: NA; len: 12; d_gene: NA; v_gene: TRBV6-6; j_gene: TRBJ2-3; CDR3nt: TGTGCCAGCAGTTATTCTGGGGATACGCAGTATTTT; CDR3aa: CASSYSGDTQYF
abundance: NA; len: 19; d_gene: TRBD2; v_gene: TRBV4-3; j_gene: TRBJ2-5; CDR3nt: TGCGCCAGCAGCCGCAAAGGGGCCAGCGGGGGGCTACATCAAGAGACCCAGTACTTC; CDR3aa: CASSRKGASGGLHQETQYF
abundance: NA; len: 16; d_gene: TRBD1; v_gene: TRBV27; j_gene: TRBJ1-6; CDR3nt: TGTGCCAGCAGTTTGGGACAGGGGGCGCGCAATTCACCCCTCCACTTT; CDR3aa: CASSLGQGARNSPLHF
abundance: NA; len: 15; d_gene: NA; v_gene: TRBV28; j_gene: TRBJ1-5; CDR3nt: TGTGCCAGCAGACCCCCCTGGGGGGAAGGGCAGCCCCAGCATTTT; CDR3aa: CASRPPWGEGQPQHF
abundance: NA; len: 14; d_gene: NA; v_gene: TRBV6-5; j_gene: TRBJ2-7; CDR3nt: TGTGCCAGCAGCGAAACACATAGCTCCTACGAGCAGTACTTC; CDR3aa: CASSETHSSYEQYF
abundance: many; len: 15; d_gene: NA; v_gene: TRBV5-4; j_gene: TRBJ1-1; CDR3nt: TGTGCCAGCAGGGAAAGCTCGATGTTGAACACTGAAGCTTTCTTT; CDR3aa: CASRESSMLNTEAFF
abundance: NA; len: 14; d_gene: NA; v_gene: TRBV7-9; j_gene: TRBJ1-1; CDR3nt: TGTGCCAGCAGCTTAGAGGGGGGTAACACTGAAGCTTTCTTT; CDR3aa: CASSLEGGNTEAFF
abundance: many; len: 16; d_gene: TRBD1; v_gene: TRBV2; j_gene: TRBJ1-4; CDR3nt: TGTGCCAGCAGTCCCGGGACAGGGGGGCGTAATGAAAAACTGTTTTTT; CDR3aa: CASSPGTGGRNEKLFF
abundance: few; len: 15; d_gene: TRBD2; v_gene: TRBV4-1; j_gene: TRBJ2-2; CDR3nt: TGCGCCAGCAGCCTAATAGCGGGGTACACCGGGGAGCTGTTTTTT; CDR3aa: CASSLIAGYTGELFF
abundance: many; len: 14; d_gene: NA; v_gene: TRBV14; j_gene: TRBJ1-2; CDR3nt: TGTGCCAGCAGCCAACACGGACAGCACTATGGCTACACCTTC; CDR3aa: CASSQHGQHYGYTF
abundance: few; len: 13; d_gene: TRBD2; v_gene: TRBV29-1; j_gene: TRBJ2-1; CDR3nt: TGCAGCGTTGAACTAGCGGGGTACAATGAGCAGTTCTTC; CDR3aa: CSVELAGYNEQFF
abundance: few; len: 13; d_gene: NA; v_gene: TRBV4-2; j_gene: TRBJ2-1; CDR3nt: TGTGCCAGCAGCCAAGATCAGGAGGATGAGCAGTTCTTC; CDR3aa: CASSQDQEDEQFF
abundance: NA; len: 11; d_gene: NA; v_gene: TRBV29-1; j_gene: TRBJ2-1; CDR3nt: TGCAGCGTTGAGGGCTTCAATGAGCAGTTCTTC; CDR3aa: CSVEGFNEQFF
abundance: NA; len: 15; d_gene: TRBD1; v_gene: TRBV15; j_gene: TRBJ1-1; CDR3nt: TGTGCCACCAGCAGAGGCGCAGGGGGAGTGACTGAAGCTTTCTTT; CDR3aa: CATSRGAGGVTEAFF
abundance: many; len: 14; d_gene: NA; v_gene: TRBV7-8; j_gene: TRBJ1-4; CDR3nt: TGTGCCAGCTCGGGCGAAGCAACTAATGAAAAACTGTTTTTT; CDR3aa: CASSGEATNEKLFF
abundance: many; len: 11; d_gene: NA; v_gene: TRBV20-1; j_gene: TRBJ2-3; CDR3nt: TGCAGTGCCAATCCCACAGATACGCAGTATTTT; CDR3aa: CSANPTDTQYF
abundance: few; len: 11; d_gene: NA; v_gene: TRBV20-1; j_gene: TRBJ1-6; CDR3nt: TGCAGTGCTTCTTTCAGGGGAACCCTCCACTTT; CDR3aa: CSASFRGTLHF
abundance: few; len: 13; d_gene: TRBD1; v_gene: TRBV11-2; j_gene: TRBJ2-4; CDR3nt: TGTGCCAGCAGCCGACAGGGGTTCGGCATTCAGTACTTC; CDR3aa: CASSRQGFGIQYF
abundance: NA; len: 15; d_gene: NA; v_gene: TRBV7-3; j_gene: TRBJ2-1; CDR3nt: TGTGCCAGCAGCTTAAGTCTGCTAGGGCTAGATGAGCAGTTCTTC; CDR3aa: CASSLSLLGLDEQFF
abundance: many; len: 14; d_gene: NA; v_gene: TRBV2; j_gene: TRBJ2-1; CDR3nt: TGTGCCAGCAGTGAAGCGCGGGCAATCAAGCGACAGTTCTTC; CDR3aa: CASSEARAIKRQFF
abundance: NA; len: 13; d_gene: NA; v_gene: TRBV28; j_gene: TRBJ1-2; CDR3nt: TGTGCCAGCAGTTTAAGGACAACGGAGGGCTACACCTTC; CDR3aa: CASSLRTTEGYTF
abundance: NA; len: 12; d_gene: NA; v_gene: TRBV28; j_gene: TRBJ1-2; CDR3nt: TGTGCCAGCGGGGACCGAGGCTATGGCTACACCTTC; CDR3aa: CASGDRGYGYTF
abundance: few; len: 20; d_gene: TRBD1; v_gene: TRBV28; j_gene: TRBJ1-2; CDR3nt: TGTGCCAGCAGGCGGCATATGACAGGGGCCCGAAGCAGCTCTAACTATGGCTACACCTTC; CDR3aa: CASRRHMTGARSSSNYGYTF
abundance: NA; len: 16; d_gene: NA; v_gene: TRBV2; j_gene: TRBJ2-6; CDR3nt: TGTGCCAGCAGTGAAATCAGGGGAAGTGGGGCCAACGTCCTGACTTTC; CDR3aa: CASSEIRGSGANVLTF
abundance: NA; len: 13; d_gene: NA; v_gene: TRBV4-3; j_gene: TRBJ1-5; CDR3nt: TGCGCCAGCAGCCAAGTAAAGGGTCAGCCCCAGCATTTT; CDR3aa: CASSQVKGQPQHF
abundance: few; len: 15; d_gene: NA; v_gene: TRBV5-6; j_gene: TRBJ2-2; CDR3nt: TGTGCCAGCAGCTTTCCACTAGCGAACACCGGGGAGCTGTTTTTT; CDR3aa: CASSFPLANTGELFF
abundance: many; len: 12; d_gene: NA; v_gene: TRBV21-1; j_gene: TRBJ1-4; CDR3nt: TGTGCCAGCGGCCCCTGTCTTCCCCTCCTGTTTTTT; CDR3aa: CASGPCLPLLFF
abundance: few; len: 16; d_gene: NA; v_gene: TRBV7-9; j_gene: TRBJ2-1; CDR3nt: TGTGCCAGCAGCTTAGCCTGGACCGATCTCTACAATGAGCAGTTCTTC; CDR3aa: CASSLAWTDLYNEQFF
abundance: few; len: 12; d_gene: NA; v_gene: TRBV30; j_gene: TRBJ1-1; CDR3nt: TGTGCCTGGAGTGTATCCCGGGACGGAGCTTTCTTT; CDR3aa: CAWSVSRDGAFF
abundance: NA; len: 14; d_gene: TRBD1; v_gene: TRBV28; j_gene: TRBJ1-2; CDR3nt: TGTGCCAGCAGTTTCGGACAGGGGCTAAGTAGCTACACCTTC; CDR3aa: CASSFGQGLSSYTF
abundance: few; len: 15; d_gene: TRBD2; v_gene: TRBV5-6; j_gene: TRBJ2-3; CDR3nt: TGTGCCAGCAGCTCCGGGACTAGCGGGGGAGATACGCAGTATTTT; CDR3aa: CASSSGTSGGDTQYF
abundance: NA; len: 13; d_gene: TRBD1; v_gene: TRBV28; j_gene: TRBJ1-1; CDR3nt: TGTGCCAGCAGTTTATCGGGGGACAGGAAAGCTTTCTTT; CDR3aa: CASSLSGDRKAFF
abundance: few; len: 15; d_gene: TRBD1; v_gene: TRBV5-1; j_gene: TRBJ1-3; CDR3nt: TGCGCCAGCAGCAGGGACAGGAGCTCTGGAAACACCATATATTTT; CDR3aa: CASSRDRSSGNTIYF
abundance: NA; len: 15; d_gene: NA; v_gene: TRBV19; j_gene: TRBJ1-1; CDR3nt: TGTGCCAGTAGTACCCGCCGACAGGCGAACACTGAAGCTTTCTTT; CDR3aa: CASSTRRQANTEAFF
abundance: NA; len: 13; d_gene: TRBD1; v_gene: TRBV10-3; j_gene: TRBJ2-5; CDR3nt: TGTGCCATCAGTGCGGGACAGAGGGAGACCCAGTACTTC; CDR3aa: CAISAGQRETQYF
abundance: few; len: 13; d_gene: NA; v_gene: TRBV2; j_gene: TRBJ2-5; CDR3nt: TGTGCCAGCACCGAAACCGTAGGGAAGACCCAGTACTTC; CDR3aa: CASTETVGKTQYF
abundance: few; len: 19; d_gene: TRBD1; v_gene: TRBV5-4; j_gene: TRBJ1-5; CDR3nt: TGTGCCAGCAGCTTTTGTCCCCAATACAGGGGAATGTACAATCAGCCCCAGCATTTT; CDR3aa: CASSFCPQYRGMYNQPQHF
abundance: NA; len: 15; d_gene: NA; v_gene: TRBV7-2; j_gene: TRBJ1-2; CDR3nt: TGTGCCAGCGCCCACGAAGCGGGGGGCACCTATGGCTACACCTTC; CDR3aa: CASAHEAGGTYGYTF
abundance: NA; len: 14; d_gene: NA; v_gene: TRBV2; j_gene: TRBJ2-3; CDR3nt: TGTGCCAGCAGGAATAGCAGGGGAGCAGATACGCAGTATTTT; CDR3aa: CASRNSRGADTQYF